This T cell receptor beta chain was profiled in a study of T-cell reconstitution after alpha-beta-depleted transplantation in children. Study-level points and caveats: TCRbeta diversity was high at day 60 in some patients (a result of surviving recipient T cells and thymic progenitors). After transplant, at about two months, alpha-beta T cells were reportedly derived from several hundred expanded graft clones.

In regard to this clonotype: The target antigen is unknown.

The library targeted TCRbeta and was prepared with unique molecular identifiers. TCRdb reprocessed the PCR reads with MiXCR, giving one entry per CDR3 protein. Among about 580,000 distinct CDR3 sequences listed, more than 20% were seen once. Germline-derived CDR1 and CDR2 are SGHVS and FNYEAQ. The V and J ends lost 5 bases and 5 bases, in that order; junction bases with no gene match: 3. The CDR3 has 13 amino acids. The chain carries TRBV7-6 and TRBJ1-3; TRBD1 matches 7 bases. The TCR was taken from a boy under two years old who had a stem cell transplant for acute myeloid leukemia, so the T cells may come from the graft donor. The source material was PBMCs, mostly from graft donor cells, sampled 360 days after TCRalphabeta/CD19-depleted stem cell transplant. CDR3 DNA sequence: TGTGCCAGCAGCCCGGGACAGCGAAACACCATATATTTT. It is translated as CASSPGQRNTIYF.